These T cell receptor beta chains were read from a single sample in a study of blood T cell repertoires in COVID-19. Using immunoSEQ multiplex PCR, the repertoire was profiled, and TCRdb retains in-frame clones only, with some absent. The sample comprises 200,000 to 300,000 clones, approximately 84% of which are singletons, and roughly 4% rests with the top ten. Sequencing was done on a sample of peripheral blood. The receptors derive from a man aged 50-59 years with acute or convalescent COVID-19. CDR3s include the opening cysteine and the closing phenylalanine or tryptophan. Each record gives: V gene, D gene, clone size, J gene, CDR3 protein, CDR3 DNA. The D gene is left open where the match is weak. Clone size is shown for a subset of rows, as once, few, many or a class of expanded clone.

v_call: TRBV19; d_call: TRBD2; clone_size: NA; j_call: TRBJ2-3; cdr3_aa: CASSIGTSGGLTDTQYF; cdr3_nt: TGTGCCAGTAGTATTGGTACTAGCGGGGGTCTCACAGATACGCAGTATTTT
v_call: TRBV6-2/TRBV6-3; d_call: NA; clone_size: NA; j_call: TRBJ2-6; cdr3_aa: CASSINRQPGGPGANVLTF; cdr3_nt: TGTGCCAGCAGTATAAACCGGCAGCCGGGGGGCCCAGGGGCCAACGTCCTGACTTTC
v_call: TRBV15; d_call: TRBD1; clone_size: NA; j_call: TRBJ1-5; cdr3_aa: CATSMDRDSNQPQHF; cdr3_nt: TGTGCCACCAGCATGGACAGGGATAGCAATCAGCCCCAGCATTTT
v_call: TRBV6-1; d_call: TRBD2; clone_size: once; j_call: TRBJ2-4; cdr3_aa: CASSEMASGAIAKNIQYF; cdr3_nt: TGTGCCAGCAGTGAAATGGCTAGCGGGGCGATAGCCAAAAACATTCAGTACTTC
v_call: TRBV6-5; d_call: NA; clone_size: NA; j_call: TRBJ2-3; cdr3_aa: CASTIRGTDTQYF; cdr3_nt: TGTGCCAGCACAATAAGGGGAACAGATACGCAGTATTTT
v_call: TRBV19; d_call: TRBD1; clone_size: NA; j_call: TRBJ1-6; cdr3_aa: CASSKQGLTDISHF; cdr3_nt: TGTGCCAGTAGTAAACAGGGGCTTACGGATATATCCCACTTT
v_call: TRBV5-4; d_call: TRBD2; clone_size: NA; j_call: TRBJ2-5; cdr3_aa: CASSPGLAPGEETQYF; cdr3_nt: TGTGCCAGCAGTCCAGGACTAGCGCCCGGGGAAGAGACCCAGTACTTC
v_call: TRBV5-6; d_call: TRBD1; clone_size: NA; j_call: TRBJ1-2; cdr3_aa: CASSRQGDGYTF; cdr3_nt: TGTGCCAGCAGCCGACAGGGAGATGGCTACACCTTC
v_call: TRBV7-6; d_call: TRBD1; clone_size: NA; j_call: TRBJ1-4; cdr3_aa: CASSLGQGTEKLFF; cdr3_nt: TGTGCCAGCAGCTTGGGACAGGGTACTGAAAAACTGTTTTTT
v_call: TRBV6-5; d_call: NA; clone_size: NA; j_call: TRBJ1-3; cdr3_aa: CASSYSGEGSGNTIYF; cdr3_nt: TGTGCCAGCAGTTACTCGGGGGAGGGTTCCGGAAACACCATATATTTT
v_call: TRBV9; d_call: TRBD2; clone_size: NA; j_call: TRBJ2-5; cdr3_aa: CASSELAGELETQYF; cdr3_nt: TGTGCCAGCAGCGAGCTAGCGGGAGAGCTAGAGACCCAGTACTTC
v_call: TRBV3-1/TRBV3-2; d_call: NA; clone_size: NA; j_call: TRBJ1-5; cdr3_aa: CASSPTGRHQPQHF; cdr3_nt: TGTGCCAGCAGTCCGACAGGCCGACATCAGCCCCAGCATTTT
v_call: TRBV15; d_call: NA; clone_size: NA; j_call: TRBJ1-3; cdr3_aa: CATSRTTGGNTIYF; cdr3_nt: TGTGCCACCAGCAGAACCACAGGGGGAAACACCATATATTTT
v_call: TRBV2; d_call: NA; clone_size: NA; j_call: TRBJ2-2; cdr3_aa: CASSDESTGELFF; cdr3_nt: TGTGCCAGCAGTGACGAGAGCACCGGGGAGCTGTTTTTT
v_call: TRBV7-3; d_call: TRBD1; clone_size: NA; j_call: TRBJ1-2; cdr3_aa: CASSSTGLGYTF; cdr3_nt: TGTGCCAGCAGCTCGACAGGGCTCGGCTACACCTTC
v_call: TRBV6-1; d_call: NA; clone_size: NA; j_call: TRBJ2-7; cdr3_aa: CASSKVHGATSYEQYF; cdr3_nt: TGTGCCAGCAGTAAAGTTCATGGGGCCACTTCCTACGAGCAGTACTTC
v_call: TRBV30; d_call: TRBD1; clone_size: NA; j_call: TRBJ1-4; cdr3_aa: CASSGQGFGKLFF; cdr3_nt: TGTGCCTCATCGGGACAGGGTTTCGGAAAACTGTTTTTT
v_call: TRBV2; d_call: NA; clone_size: NA; j_call: TRBJ1-2; cdr3_aa: CASRDSLPSTDYGYTF; cdr3_nt: TGTGCCAGCAGAGACAGCCTACCGAGCACCGACTATGGCTACACCTTC
v_call: TRBV4-2; d_call: NA; clone_size: NA; j_call: TRBJ1-6; cdr3_aa: CASSQEGAGLRSPLHF; cdr3_nt: TGTGCCAGCAGCCAAGAAGGGGCAGGCCTCCGGTCACCCCTCCACTTT
v_call: TRBV25-1; d_call: TRBD1; clone_size: once; j_call: TRBJ2-7; cdr3_aa: CASSVETGLNEQYF; cdr3_nt: TGTGCCAGCAGTGTGGAGACAGGGTTAAACGAGCAGTACTTC
v_call: TRBV10-3; d_call: TRBD1; clone_size: NA; j_call: TRBJ1-1; cdr3_aa: CAISGTPGQGTEAFF; cdr3_nt: TGTGCCATCAGTGGGACTCCGGGACAGGGGACTGAAGCTTTCTTT
v_call: TRBV12-5; d_call: NA; clone_size: many; j_call: TRBJ1-4; cdr3_aa: CASGQGTTSEKLFF; cdr3_nt: TGTGCTAGTGGTCAAGGGACAACTAGTGAAAAACTGTTTTTT
v_call: TRBV10-2; d_call: TRBD1; clone_size: NA; j_call: TRBJ1-1; cdr3_aa: CASRTGALMTEAFF; cdr3_nt: TGCGCCAGCAGGACAGGGGCGTTGATGACTGAAGCTTTCTTT
v_call: TRBV19; d_call: TRBD2; clone_size: NA; j_call: TRBJ2-3; cdr3_aa: CASSEAGGFTDTQYF; cdr3_nt: TGTGCCAGTAGTGAGGCGGGAGGTTTCACAGATACGCAGTATTTT
v_call: TRBV5-1; d_call: NA; clone_size: NA; j_call: TRBJ1-3; cdr3_aa: CASSSLSSGNTIYF; cdr3_nt: TGCGCCAGCTCCTCCCTAAGCTCTGGAAACACCATATATTTT
v_call: TRBV19; d_call: TRBD2; clone_size: NA; j_call: TRBJ2-2; cdr3_aa: CASSVLGGSGTGELFF; cdr3_nt: TGTGCCAGTAGTGTCCTGGGGGGGAGCGGCACCGGGGAGCTGTTTTTT
v_call: TRBV20-1; d_call: NA; clone_size: NA; j_call: TRBJ2-1; cdr3_aa: CSALYNEQFF; cdr3_nt: TGCAGTGCTCTATACAATGAGCAGTTCTTC
v_call: TRBV27; d_call: NA; clone_size: few; j_call: TRBJ2-1; cdr3_aa: CASSLGGPYNEQFF; cdr3_nt: TGTGCCAGCAGTTTGGGGGGGCCCTACAATGAGCAGTTCTTC
v_call: TRBV6-5; d_call: NA; clone_size: NA; j_call: TRBJ2-7; cdr3_aa: CASSLGAGAEQYF; cdr3_nt: TGTGCCAGCAGTTTGGGGGCGGGGGCCGAGCAGTACTTC
v_call: TRBV29-1; d_call: TRBD2; clone_size: NA; j_call: TRBJ2-2; cdr3_aa: CSAIVPSGGYRGGELFF; cdr3_nt: TGCAGCGCAATAGTACCTAGCGGGGGGTATCGGGGCGGGGAGCTGTTTTTT
v_call: TRBV3-1/TRBV3-2; d_call: NA; clone_size: NA; j_call: TRBJ1-1; cdr3_aa: CASSQLDSRGAFF; cdr3_nt: TGTGCCAGCAGTCAATTAGACAGTCGTGGAGCTTTCTTT
v_call: TRBV5-1; d_call: TRBD1; clone_size: NA; j_call: TRBJ2-3; cdr3_aa: CASSGEDRGTQYF; cdr3_nt: TGCGCCAGCAGCGGAGAGGACAGGGGTACGCAGTATTTT
v_call: TRBV5-1; d_call: TRBD1; clone_size: NA; j_call: TRBJ1-2; cdr3_aa: CASSPGTGPGGYTF; cdr3_nt: TGCGCCAGCAGTCCCGGGACAGGGCCAGGAGGCTACACCTTC
v_call: TRBV5-4; d_call: TRBD2; clone_size: NA; j_call: TRBJ2-1; cdr3_aa: CASSPALGGGVIEQFF; cdr3_nt: TGTGCCAGCAGTCCTGCTTTAGGTGGGGGGGTCATTGAGCAGTTCTTC
v_call: TRBV11-2; d_call: NA; clone_size: NA; j_call: TRBJ2-1; cdr3_aa: CASSLDDWREPPEQFF; cdr3_nt: TGTGCCAGCAGCTTAGATGACTGGCGGGAACCACCCGAGCAGTTCTTC
v_call: TRBV12-3/TRBV12-4; d_call: NA; clone_size: NA; j_call: TRBJ1-2; cdr3_aa: CASTTHFGDGYTF; cdr3_nt: TGTGCCAGCACCACTCATTTCGGTGATGGCTACACCTTC
v_call: TRBV5-5; d_call: NA; clone_size: NA; j_call: TRBJ2-2; cdr3_aa: CASSPRYGTGELFF; cdr3_nt: TGTGCCAGCAGCCCGAGGTACGGCACCGGGGAGCTGTTTTTT